These T cell receptor beta chains were read from a single sample in a study of blood T cell repertoires in COVID-19. Measured with immunoSEQ multiplex PCR; TCRdb has only the in-frame clones, and not every one. The table has approximately 210,000 clones, roughly 84% seen once. The sequenced sample consisted of PBMCs or T cells enriched from blood (not recorded which). The receptors come from a man in his thirties or forties in a cohort exposed to, infected with or recovered from COVID-19 (not recorded which). Each CDR3 is given with its conserved first and last residue. The D gene is left open where the match is weak. A clone size is listed for some rows: how often the clone was seen (once, few, many), or a class if it is expanded.

d_gene,v_gene,j_gene,abundance,CDR3aa,CDR3nt
-,TRBV6-2/TRBV6-3,TRBJ1-2,-,CASSFWRGGYTF,TGTGCCAGCAGTTTCTGGAGGGGTGGCTACACCTTC
TRBD2,TRBV9,TRBJ2-7,-,CASSDTTHGTSGNYEQYF,TGTGCCAGCAGCGATACCACACACGGGACTAGCGGCAACTACGAGCAGTACTTC
TRBD2,TRBV7-2,TRBJ2-5,-,CASSSGHLAGWYQETQYF,TGTGCCAGCAGTTCTGGTCATCTAGCGGGGTGGTACCAAGAGACCCAGTACTTC
TRBD1,TRBV28,TRBJ1-5,-,CASRGADREKPQHF,TGTGCCAGCAGGGGGGCGGACAGGGAGAAGCCCCAGCATTTT
TRBD2,TRBV10-3,TRBJ2-7,-,CAITPGVAGGGYEQYF,TGTGCCATCACTCCCGGGGTAGCGGGGGGAGGGTACGAGCAGTACTTC
TRBD2,TRBV27,TRBJ2-2,-,CASSLGAGVRELFF,TGTGCCAGCAGTTTAGGAGCGGGAGTTCGGGAGCTGTTTTTT
-,TRBV6-5,TRBJ1-2,-,CALGGEDYGYTF,TGTGCGCTGGGGGGGGAGGACTATGGCTACACCTTC
-,TRBV11-2,TRBJ2-5,-,CASSLFQGGTQETQYF,TGTGCCAGCAGCCTTTTTCAGGGTGGTACCCAAGAGACCCAGTACTTC
-,TRBV27,TRBJ1-2,once,CASSLVGGGYGYTF,TGTGCCAGCAGTTTAGTTGGGGGGGGCTATGGCTACACCTTC
TRBD2,TRBV27,TRBJ2-1,-,CASSPSGDYNEQFF,TGTGCCAGCAGCCCTAGCGGCGACTACAATGAGCAGTTCTTC
-,TRBV6-5,TRBJ2-2,-,CACYEQPNTGELFF,TGTGCTTGCTATGAACAGCCGAACACCGGGGAGCTGTTTTTT
TRBD2,TRBV9,TRBJ2-1,-,CASSPPGGGYDEQFF,TGTGCCAGCAGCCCCCCGGGAGGAGGGTACGATGAGCAGTTCTTC
-,TRBV5-1,TRBJ2-1,-,CASSLSGKLNNEQFF,TGCGCCAGCAGCTTGTCAGGGAAGCTCAACAATGAGCAGTTCTTC
TRBD1,TRBV7-3,TRBJ2-7,-,CASSFGQGPSYEQYF,TGTGCCAGCAGCTTCGGACAGGGGCCTTCCTACGAGCAGTACTTC
TRBD2,TRBV4-3,TRBJ2-2,-,CASSQELAGVPGELFF,TGCGCCAGCAGCCAAGAGCTAGCGGGAGTCCCCGGGGAGCTGTTTTTT
TRBD2,TRBV7-6,TRBJ2-7,-,CASSLGGGGTYEQYF,TGTGCCAGCAGCTTAGGCGGGGGAGGGACCTACGAGCAGTACTTC
TRBD2,TRBV5-6,TRBJ2-3,-,CASSLRVAGGTDTQYF,TGTGCCAGCAGCTTGAGGGTAGCGGGAGGCACAGATACGCAGTATTTT
-,TRBV11-2,TRBJ1-5,-,CASSLDRGSNQPQHF,TGTGCCAGCAGCTTAGACAGGGGAAGCAATCAGCCCCAGCATTTT
TRBD2,TRBV5-4,TRBJ2-1,-,CASSIGLAGGREQFF,TGTGCCAGCAGCATCGGACTAGCGGGAGGGAGGGAGCAGTTCTTC
-,TRBV15,TRBJ2-7,few,CATSRDPFQDEQYF,TGTGCCACCAGCAGAGATCCATTTCAGGACGAGCAGTACTTC
TRBD2,TRBV9,TRBJ2-2,-,CASSVGVFRTRGSPGELFF,TGTGCCAGCAGCGTAGGAGTTTTTCGGACTAGGGGTTCCCCAGGGGAGCTGTTTTTT
TRBD1,TRBV18,TRBJ2-3,-,CASPASPGQLTDTQYF,TGTGCCAGCCCCGCCTCACCGGGACAGCTCACAGATACGCAGTATTTT
TRBD1,TRBV7-6,TRBJ1-4,-,CASSLGTGDNEKLFF,TGTGCCAGCAGCTTGGGGACAGGCGATAATGAAAAACTGTTTTTT
-,TRBV10-1,TRBJ2-2,-,CASSELAGTNTGELFF,TGCGCCAGCAGTGAGTTGGCCGGGACGAACACCGGGGAGCTGTTTTTT
-,TRBV28,TRBJ2-1,-,CASSLDGSKYEQFF,TGTGCCAGCAGTCTCGACGGGAGTAAGTATGAGCAGTTCTTC
-,TRBV7-2,TRBJ1-4,-,CASSLALSTTGLFF,TGTGCCAGCAGCTTGGCTCTCAGTACGACTGGACTGTTTTTT
-,TRBV20-1,TRBJ2-3,-,CSASAGPNTDTQYF,TGCAGTGCTAGTGCAGGGCCAAACACAGATACGCAGTATTTT